This TCR beta chain stems from a study of blood T cell repertoires in COVID-19. Study in general: Sources were T cells, B-cell-depleted T cells, or PBMCs; the material itself was cDNA or gDNA.

Data came from immunoSEQ multiplex PCR; TCRdb stores just in-frame clones and leaves some out. The repertoire consists of around 320,000 clones, with roughly 89% occurring once and the leading ten covering 4% to 5.5%. The participants were between about 18 and 100 years old and came from about two dozen US areas. Clinical histories supplied by participants themselves formed the basis of cohort assignment. V gave up 0 bases and J gave up 6 bases, with 11 bases separating them. CDR1 is SGHDN and CDR2 is FVKESK in the germline V gene. This CDR3 comprises 14 residues. The sample taken for sequencing was PBMCs or T cells enriched from blood (not recorded which). V gene TRBV14 combines with J gene TRBJ1-2; D gene uncertain. The sequence derives from a woman in her late teens or twenties with acute COVID-19. The CDR3 here is CASSQDLEQHGYTF. The CDR3 DNA reads as TGTGCCAGCAGCCAAGATTTGGAGCAGCATGGCTACACCTTC.